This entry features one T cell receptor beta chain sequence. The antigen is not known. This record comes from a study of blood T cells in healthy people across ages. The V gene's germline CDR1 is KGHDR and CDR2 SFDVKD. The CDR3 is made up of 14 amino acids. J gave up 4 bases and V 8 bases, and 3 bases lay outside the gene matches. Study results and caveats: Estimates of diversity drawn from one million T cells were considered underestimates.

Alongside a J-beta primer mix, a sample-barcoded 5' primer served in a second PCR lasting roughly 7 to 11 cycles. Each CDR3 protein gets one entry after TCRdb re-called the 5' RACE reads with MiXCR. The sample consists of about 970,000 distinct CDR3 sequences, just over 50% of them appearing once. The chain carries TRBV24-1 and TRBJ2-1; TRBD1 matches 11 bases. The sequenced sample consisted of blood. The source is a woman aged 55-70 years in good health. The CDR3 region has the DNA TGTGCCACCAAAGGACAGGGGGCTTACAATGAGCAGTTCTTC. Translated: CATKGQGAYNEQFF.